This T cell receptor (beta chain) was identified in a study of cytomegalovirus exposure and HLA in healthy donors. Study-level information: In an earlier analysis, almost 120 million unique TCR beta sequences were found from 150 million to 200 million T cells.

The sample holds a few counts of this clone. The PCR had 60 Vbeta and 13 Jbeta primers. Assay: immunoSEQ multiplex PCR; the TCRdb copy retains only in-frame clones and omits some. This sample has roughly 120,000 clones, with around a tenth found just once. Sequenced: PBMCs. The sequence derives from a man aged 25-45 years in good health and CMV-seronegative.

In nucleotides, the CDR3 is TGTGCCAGCAGTCTAACCCGGACAGGACGGTTCGGTGCTAATGAAAAACTGTTTTTT. Amino acids: CASSLTRTGRFGANEKLFF. The rearrangement uses TRBV27 and TRBJ1-4; 7 bases agree with TRBD1. V dropped 5 bases and J dropped 3; count of bases not matched to a gene: 18. Germline assignment: CDR1 MNHEY and CDR2 SMNVEV (reference sequence). CDR3 length equals 19 residues. The whole variable domain, filled in from reference TRBV27 and TRBJ1-4, reads EAQVTQNPRYLITVTGKKLTVTCSQNMNHEYMSWYRQDPGLGLRQIYYSMNVEVTDKGDVPEGYKVSRKEKRNFPLILESPSPNQTSLYFCASSLTRTGRFGANEKLFFGSGTQLSVL.